This TCR beta chain stems from a study of identical twins. TCRdb called the 5' RACE reads again in MiXCR, with one record for every CDR3 protein. The data hold 1.5 million to 2 million distinct CDR3 sequences, with under 35% observed a single time. Only a few counts were recorded for this clonotype. There were only healthy Caucasians among the donors. V dropped 1 base and J dropped 5 bases, with 9 bases sitting between them. The CDR3 extends over 14 amino acids. Germline V gene data show CDR1 as LGHDT and CDR2 as YNNKEL (reference sequence). The origin of this receptor is a newborn girl in good health. The chain combines TRBV3-1 with TRBJ2-1; D not certain. Sequencing was carried out using cord blood. The chain's CDR3 is CASSQALPNNEQFF. CDR3 nucleotide sequence: TGTGCCAGCAGCCAAGCCCTACCCAACAATGAGCAGTTCTTC.